The following is a TCR beta chain sequence with its context. From germline, CDR1 is MGHDK and CDR2 SYGVNS. Trimming cost V 5 bases and J 4 bases; bases outside gene matches: 6. The CDR3 has 14 residues. This record belongs to a study of OX40 agonist ivuxolimab in advanced cancers. The assay was immunoSEQ multiplex PCR, and TCRdb's table has in-frame clones only and misses some. The repertoire has about 93,000 clones, 90% to 95% of them found once; the top ten carry roughly 0.5%. The rearrangement joins TRBV25-1 to TRBJ1-2; 8 bases are shared with TRBD1. The material was CD4+ or CD8+ T cells sorted from blood, obtained in a trial of the OX40 agonist ivuxolimab. This TCR derives from an adult with an advanced solid tumor such as melanoma, head and neck, liver or kidney cancer. The CDR3 DNA reads as TGTGCCAGCAGTACCAACAGGGGGGCCTATGGCTACACCTTC. Amino acid sequence: CASSTNRGAYGYTF.